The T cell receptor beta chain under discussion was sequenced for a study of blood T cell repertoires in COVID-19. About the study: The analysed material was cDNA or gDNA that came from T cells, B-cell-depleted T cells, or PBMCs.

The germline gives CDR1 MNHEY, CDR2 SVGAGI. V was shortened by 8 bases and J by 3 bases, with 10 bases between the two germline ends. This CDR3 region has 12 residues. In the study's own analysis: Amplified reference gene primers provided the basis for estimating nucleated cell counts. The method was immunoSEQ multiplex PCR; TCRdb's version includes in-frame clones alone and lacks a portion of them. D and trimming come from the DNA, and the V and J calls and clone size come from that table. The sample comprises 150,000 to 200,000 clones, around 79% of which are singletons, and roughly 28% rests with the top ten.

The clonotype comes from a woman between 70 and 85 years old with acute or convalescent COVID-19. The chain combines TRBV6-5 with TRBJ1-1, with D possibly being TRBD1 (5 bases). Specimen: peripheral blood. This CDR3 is CASGTGDTEAFF. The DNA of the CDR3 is TGTGCCAGCGGTACGGGGGACACTGAAGCTTTCTTT.